Listed below are T cell receptor beta chains from one sample, sequenced in a study of blood T cell repertoires in COVID-19. This table comes from immunoSEQ multiplex PCR, and its TCRdb copy is limited to in-frame clones, with some not included. Among fewer than 110,000 clones, over 80% were seen once, and the ten largest hold 17%. The sequenced sample consisted of peripheral blood. Receptors were obtained from a man aged 50-59 years with acute or convalescent COVID-19. Both conserved end residues are part of each CDR3. The D gene is left open where the match is weak. Expanded clones are given a class, and other clones once, few, many or no size at all.

v_call	d_call	j_call	clone_size	cdr3_aa	cdr3_nt
TRBV27	TRBD1	TRBJ1-4	-	CASTSSRGQGYEKLFF	TGTGCCAGCACCTCCTCCAGAGGACAGGGGTATGAAAAACTGTTTTTT
TRBV27	-	TRBJ2-4	-	CASRSLTGSPRGKNIQYF	TGTGCCAGCAGATCCCTTACGGGATCACCCCGGGGCAAAAACATTCAGTACTTC
TRBV6-5	TRBD2	TRBJ2-5	-	CASSYQLAGQTQYF	TGTGCCAGCAGTTACCAACTAGCGGGACAGACCCAGTACTTC
TRBV7-9	-	TRBJ1-1	-	CASSHWAPNTEAFF	TGTGCCAGCAGCCATTGGGCCCCGAACACTGAAGCTTTCTTT
TRBV5-8	-	TRBJ1-1	-	CASSLGARGDTEAFF	TGTGCCAGCAGCTTGGGTGCTCGCGGAGACACTGAAGCTTTCTTT
TRBV5-5	-	TRBJ1-2	-	CASSLGSNYGYTF	TGTGCCAGCAGCTTAGGGAGTAACTATGGCTACACCTTC
TRBV19	-	TRBJ2-7	-	CASSIWGDYEQYF	TGTGCCAGTAGTATTTGGGGAGACTACGAGCAGTACTTC
TRBV18	-	TRBJ2-2	-	CASSPSTVNTGELFF	TGTGCCAGCTCACCAAGCACAGTCAACACCGGGGAGCTGTTTTTT
TRBV4-1	TRBD2	TRBJ2-7	-	CASSQTSGGSYEQYF	TGCGCCAGCAGTCAGACTAGCGGGGGTTCCTACGAGCAGTACTTC
TRBV9	-	TRBJ1-4	once	CASSIRPGANEKLFF	TGTGCCAGCAGCATACGTCCAGGGGCTAATGAAAAACTGTTTTTT
TRBV14	-	TRBJ2-3	-	CASSNAQTQYF	TGTGCCAGCAGTAACGCACAAACGCAGTATTTT
TRBV24-1	-	TRBJ2-1	-	CATSPSGNEQFF	TGTGCCACCAGCCCGAGCGGGAATGAGCAGTTCTTC
TRBV2	-	TRBJ1-3	-	CASRSGAFSGNTIYF	TGTGCCAGCAGGTCAGGGGCCTTCTCTGGAAACACCATATATTTT
TRBV2	TRBD1	TRBJ2-7	-	CAIPGQGKSEQYF	TGTGCCATACCGGGACAGGGGAAGAGCGAGCAGTACTTC
TRBV6-2/TRBV6-3	-	TRBJ2-3	-	CASSKEGGLRSTDTQYF	TGTGCCAGCAGTAAAGAGGGGGGACTACGTAGCACAGATACGCAGTATTTT
TRBV7-6	-	TRBJ1-5	-	CASSLSPAGASNQPQHF	TGTGCCAGCAGCTTATCCCCAGCGGGGGCGAGCAATCAGCCCCAGCATTTT
TRBV5-8	-	TRBJ1-1	-	CASSPGERSNTEAFF	TGTGCCAGCAGCCCCGGGGAGCGCTCGAACACTGAAGCTTTCTTT
TRBV18	-	TRBJ1-5	-	CASSPPGSLDQPQHF	TGTGCCAGCTCACCACCAGGGAGTTTGGATCAGCCCCAGCATTTT
TRBV15	TRBD1	TRBJ2-1	once	CATSRDGTGRDEQFF	TGTGCCACCAGCAGAGATGGGACAGGGCGGGATGAGCAGTTCTTC
TRBV13	TRBD2	TRBJ2-1	-	CASSSAPNLPTRLAGNEQFF	TGTGCCAGCAGCTCAGCCCCTAACCTCCCCACCCGACTAGCGGGGAATGAGCAGTTCTTC
TRBV2	TRBD1	TRBJ1-4	-	CASSSTGGSGEKLFF	TGTGCCAGCAGTTCTACAGGGGGAAGTGGGGAAAAACTGTTTTTT
TRBV6-5	-	TRBJ1-2	-	CASSYSSGALYGYTF	TGTGCCAGCAGTTACTCATCAGGGGCCCTCTATGGCTACACCTTC
TRBV10-3	-	TRBJ1-6	-	CAISEGLDNSPLHF	TGTGCCATCAGTGAGGGGCTGGATAATTCACCCCTCCACTTT
TRBV5-1	TRBD2	TRBJ2-1	-	CASSLVASGLDNEQFF	TGCGCCAGCAGCTTGGTGGCTAGCGGGCTTGACAATGAGCAGTTCTTC
TRBV29-1	TRBD1	TRBJ2-7	once	CSVGDPGQGYEQYF	TGCAGCGTGGGAGATCCGGGACAGGGCTACGAGCAGTACTTC
TRBV15	TRBD1	TRBJ1-4	-	CATSRDRAQGEKLFF	TGTGCCACCAGCAGGGACAGGGCTCAGGGTGAAAAACTGTTTTTT
TRBV19	-	TRBJ2-6	-	CASSTGLGLGSGANVLTF	TGTGCCAGTAGTACCGGGCTAGGACTGGGCTCTGGGGCCAACGTCCTGACTTTC
TRBV19	TRBD2	TRBJ2-3	-	CASSLSGGRDTQYF	TGTGCCAGTAGCCTTAGCGGGGGGCGAGATACGCAGTATTTT
TRBV5-1	-	TRBJ2-2	-	CASSYGSTGELFF	TGCGCCAGCAGCTACGGGTCCACCGGGGAGCTGTTTTTT
TRBV3-1/TRBV3-2	-	TRBJ2-7	-	CASSRTGQGDEQYF	TGTGCCAGCAGCCGAACAGGGCAGGGCGACGAGCAGTACTTC
TRBV6-5	-	TRBJ1-3	-	CASSYSGQSSGNTIYF	TGTGCCAGCAGTTACTCGGGGCAGAGCTCTGGAAACACCATATATTTT
TRBV6-5	-	TRBJ1-3	-	CASRRGNSGNTIYF	TGTGCCAGCAGGCGGGGTAACTCTGGAAACACCATATATTTT
TRBV5-6	-	TRBJ1-6	-	CASSLDRGGSPLHF	TGTGCCAGCAGCTTGGACCGGGGGGGTTCACCCCTCCACTTT
TRBV5-1	-	TRBJ1-2	-	CASSLGRGNYGYTF	TGCGCCAGCAGCTTGGGCAGGGGCAACTATGGCTACACCTTC
TRBV4-1	TRBD1	TRBJ1-2	-	CASSQADRERGGYTF	TGCGCCAGCAGCCAAGCGGACAGGGAAAGAGGTGGCTACACCTTC
TRBV19	TRBD1	TRBJ1-1	-	CASTTGQGGPVEAFF	TGTGCCAGTACCACCGGACAGGGGGGGCCCGTTGAAGCTTTCTTT
TRBV4-1	-	TRBJ1-1	-	CASSQDESYTEAFF	TGCGCCAGCAGCCAAGATGAGAGTTACACTGAAGCTTTCTTT
TRBV5-1	TRBD2	TRBJ2-5	-	CASSLAGGPLETQYF	TGCGCCAGCAGCTTAGCGGGGGGTCCCTTGGAGACCCAGTACTTC
TRBV19	-	TRBJ1-5	-	CASSIGNRGLNQPQHF	TGTGCCAGTAGTATAGGGAACCGGGGACTAAATCAGCCCCAGCATTTT
TRBV19	TRBD1	TRBJ2-5	-	CASSSQGQGQETQYF	TGTGCCAGTAGTAGTCAGGGACAGGGACAAGAGACCCAGTACTTC